The subject of this entry is one T cell receptor (beta chain). The data originate from a study of blood T cell repertoires in COVID-19. Using immunoSEQ multiplex PCR, the repertoire was profiled, and TCRdb retains in-frame clones only, with some absent. The sample lists over 130,000 clones, 88% occurring once. Trimming removed 0 bases at V and 6 bases at J, with 6 bases between. This CDR3 spans 13 amino acids. Germline V CDR1 and CDR2: LGHNA, YNFKEQ. The V and J genes are TRBV4-2 and TRBJ2-4; D gene ambiguous. Sequenced: peripheral blood. This TCR derives from a human donor in a cohort sampled during active COVID-19. CDR3 protein: CASSQDVGNIQYF. CDR3 bases: TGTGCCAGCAGCCAAGACGTCGGAAACATTCAGTACTTC.